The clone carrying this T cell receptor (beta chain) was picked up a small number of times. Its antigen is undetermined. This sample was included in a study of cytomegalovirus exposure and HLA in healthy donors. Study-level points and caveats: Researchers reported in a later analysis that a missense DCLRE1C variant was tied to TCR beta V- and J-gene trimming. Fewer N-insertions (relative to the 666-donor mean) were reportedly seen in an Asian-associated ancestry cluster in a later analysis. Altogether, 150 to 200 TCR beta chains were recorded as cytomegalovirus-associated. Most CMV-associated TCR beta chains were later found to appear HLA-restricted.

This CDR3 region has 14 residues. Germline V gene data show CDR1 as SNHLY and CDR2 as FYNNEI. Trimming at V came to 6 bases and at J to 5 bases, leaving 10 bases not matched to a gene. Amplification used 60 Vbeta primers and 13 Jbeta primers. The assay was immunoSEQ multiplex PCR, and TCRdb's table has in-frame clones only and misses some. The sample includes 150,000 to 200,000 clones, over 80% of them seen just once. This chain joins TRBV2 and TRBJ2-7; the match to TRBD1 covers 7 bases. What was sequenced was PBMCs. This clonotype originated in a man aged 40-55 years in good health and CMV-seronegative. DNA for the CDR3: TGTGCCAGCAGGGATTTCAGACAGGGAGACGAGCAGTACTTC. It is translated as CASRDFRQGDEQYF.